The 24 T cell receptor beta chains presented below share a single source sample, sequenced in a study of T cell clonotyping in hematopoietic cell transplantation. Generated by immunoSEQ multiplex PCR, the TCRdb table keeps only in-frame clones and is missing some. Of more than 40,000 clones in the sample, 85% are singletons; the top ten hold around 2.9%. Time point in this sample: recipient sample about 28 days before transplant, after cytoreduction. Here the sequenced sample was peripheral blood mononuclear cells, taken before stem cell transplant. The receptors derive from a man aged 55 to 69 with acute myeloid leukemia. Some clones in this sample may be carry-over from other donors' samples.

The chain links TRBV5-1 to TRBJ2-3; TRBD1 matches at 7 bases. Germline V gives CDR1 SGHRS, CDR2 YFSETQ. The CDR3 contains 14 residues. With V trimmed by 4 bases and J by 5 bases, 7 bases remained unmatched. The CDR3 reads CASSPGQELDTQYF. For the CDR3, the DNA is TGCGCCAGCAGCCCCGGACAGGAATTAGATACGCAGTATTTT.

This clone was seen a handful of times. This chain links TRBV7-2 with TRBJ2-7; the D gene is possibly TRBD1 (5 bases). The CDR3 extends over 14 amino acids. Germline V lookup: CDR1 SGHTA, CDR2 FQGNSA. V was shortened by 1 base and J by 4 bases, with 11 bases between the two germline ends. The chain's CDR3 is CASSLVNQGYEQYF. Here the CDR3 DNA reads TGTGCCAGCAGCTTAGTAAACCAGGGTTACGAGCAGTACTTC.

The CDR3 coding sequence is TGTGCCAGCAGTTTCATGTCCGTGCAGTACTTC. This gives the protein CASSFMSVQYF. This chain joins TRBV27 and TRBJ2-7, with D uncertain. Germline CDR1 MNHEY, CDR2 SMNVEV (reference sequence). This CDR3 has 11 amino acids. The V and J ends lost 3 bases and 9 bases respectively, with 9 bases between them.

The chain links TRBV7-2 to TRBJ2-3; no definite D call. The CDR3 consists of 15 residues. Germline CDR1 reads SGHTA; CDR2 reads FQGNSA. Trimming removed 5 bases at V and 6 bases at J, with 18 bases between. This chain's CDR3 is CASSPGNRLRDTQYF. DNA for the CDR3: TGTGCCAGCAGCCCTGGGAATAGGTTAAGGGATACGCAGTATTTT.

The table lists this clone with a few counts. The chain couples TRBV5-1 to TRBJ1-1; a possible D gene is TRBD1 (6 bases). This CDR3 region has 15 residues. Germline CDR1 and CDR2: SGHRS and YFSETQ. Trimming removed 0 bases from V and 5 bases from J, with 14 bases in between. The CDR3 sequence is CASSLDAGRGTEAFF. The CDR3 bases are TGCGCCAGCAGCTTGGACGCGGGAAGGGGGACTGAAGCTTTCTTT.

The chain uses TRBV4-2 and TRBJ2-5; no firm D call. V lost 4 bases and J 0 bases, leaving 6 bases between the germline ends. CDR1 LGHNA and CDR2 YNFKEQ come from the germline V gene. The CDR3 is 13 amino acids. Here the CDR3 reads CASSRNHQETQYF. CDR3 bases: TGTGCCAGCAGCCGGAACCACCAAGAGACCCAGTACTTC.

This chain connects TRBV20-1 to TRBJ1-2, with 8 bases that match TRBD1. This CDR3 is 11 amino acids long. Germline-derived CDR1 and CDR2 are DFQATT and SNEGSKA (reference sequence). This CDR3 is CSCGQGYGYTF. The CDR3 region has the DNA TGCAGCTGCGGACAGGGATATGGCTACACCTTC.

The chain is built from TRBV7-2 and TRBJ1-3; 8 positions agree with TRBD1. V was pared by 5 bases and J by 0 bases, with 6 bases of the junction left unmatched. Germline V gene data show CDR1 as SGHTA and CDR2 as FQGNSA. This CDR3 region has 16 residues. This chain's CDR3 is CASSPSTGGSGNTIYF. DNA of the CDR3: TGTGCCAGCAGCCCGTCAACAGGGGGCTCTGGAAACACCATATATTTT.

This clone was recorded only once. The chain carries TRBV2 and TRBJ2-5, with D unresolved. Trimming removed 8 bases at V and 1 base at J, with 17 bases between. The CDR3 is 15 residues long. CDR1 SNHLY and CDR2 FYNNEI come from the germline V gene. The CDR3 sequence is CASLLYRRFQETQYF. The DNA for the CDR3 is TGTGCCAGCTTGCTCTACCGCCGTTTCCAAGAGACCCAGTACTTC. Together with reference TRBV2 and TRBJ2-5, the CDR3 gives the full variable domain: EPEVTQTPSHQVTQMGQEVILRCVPISNHLYFYWYRQILGQKVEFLVSFYNNEISEKSEIFDDQFSVERPDGSNFTLKIRSTKLEDSAMYFCASLLYRRFQETQYFGPGTRLLVL.

The rearrangement links TRBV4-1 to TRBJ1-1; TRBD1 might be the D (6 bases). This CDR3 spans 14 amino acids. In germline, CDR1 is MGHRA, CDR2 YSYEKL. Deletions cut 3 bases from V and 6 bases from J, with 14 bases between. In nucleotides, the CDR3 is TGCGCCAGCAGCCACACCGCCGGGACACCTGAAGCTTTCTTT. It yields the protein CASSHTAGTPEAFF.

The chain links TRBV11-1 to TRBJ2-5, with D perhaps matching TRBD1 or TRBD2 (6 bases each). CDR1 is SGHAT, CDR2 FQDESV, per germline (reference sequence). The germline V and J ends were trimmed by 5 bases and 2 bases, with 15 bases remaining between them. The CDR3 runs 15 residues. CDR3 DNA sequence: TGTGCCAGCAGCCCTGGGGGGCAGGTACAAGAGACCCAGTACTTC. It is translated as CASSPGGQVQETQYF.

The rearrangement links TRBV7-2 to TRBJ2-1, with a tentative D call TRBD1 (6 bases). With 5 bases removed from V and 7 bases from J, the gap between germline ends came to 9 bases. CDR3 length: 12 amino acids. CDR1 and CDR2 from the germline V gene are SGHTA and FQGNSA. The CDR3 nucleotides read TGTGCCAGCAGCGGCCAGGGGAATGAGCAGTTCTTC. Residues: CASSGQGNEQFF.

The chain is built from TRBV4-2 and TRBJ2-5; 7 bases map to TRBD2. The germline V gene encodes CDR1 LGHNA and CDR2 YNFKEQ. This CDR3 comprises 12 residues. The J segment lost 9 bases and the V segment lost 0 bases, leaving 1 base of the junction unmatched. The DNA of the CDR3 is TGTGCCAGCAGCCAAGATGGGAGGGCCCAGTACTTC. Protein product: CASSQDGRAQYF.

The chain carries TRBV11-3 and TRBJ1-4, with 11 bases fitting TRBD1. Germline CDR1 reads SGHNT; CDR2 reads YENEEA. V shed 4 bases and J 7 bases; nucleotides not matched to a gene: 5. This CDR3 has 15 residues. The CDR3 DNA is TGTGCCAGCAGCTCCCGGACAGGGGGCGGTGAAAAACTGTTTTTT. It encodes CASSSRTGGGEKLFF.

This chain links TRBV28 with TRBJ1-5, with D hard to call. Germline V gene sequence: CDR1 MDHEN, CDR2 SYDVKM. Trimming took 3 bases from V and 4 from J, leaving 13 bases between them. The CDR3 length is 15 residues. The CDR3: CASSLRGSVNQPQHF. Here the CDR3 DNA reads TGTGCCAGCAGTTTGCGGGGTTCGGTTAATCAGCCCCAGCATTTT.

The chain uses TRBV6-1 and TRBJ2-2; 9 positions agree with TRBD2. The V gene's germline CDR1 is MNHNS and CDR2 SASEGT. V shed 6 bases and J 0 bases; nucleotides not matched to a gene: 2. This CDR3 spans 15 amino acids. The CDR3 sequence is CASRVAGANTGELFF. The CDR3 DNA sequence: TGTGCCAGCAGGGTAGCGGGGGCGAACACCGGGGAGCTGTTTTTT.

The J gene is TRBJ2-5, the V gene TRBV27; 11 bases fit TRBD1. V shed 6 bases, J shed 5 bases, and the junction held 5 bases outside the gene matches. CDR1 and CDR2 (germline): MNHEY, SMNVEV (reference sequence). The CDR3 is 14 residues long. Here the CDR3 DNA reads TGTGCCAGCAGCGGACAGGGGGCCTCGGAGACCCAGTACTTC. Translating gives CASSGQGASETQYF.

The chain is built from TRBV18 and TRBJ1-5, with 9 nucleotides matching TRBD1. Germline assignment: CDR1 KGHSH and CDR2 LQKENI. CDR3 length: 15 residues. The V and J ends lost 5 bases and 3 bases, in that order; junction bases with no gene match: 5. The CDR3 here is CASSGRTGVNQPQHF. The CDR3 region has the DNA TGTGCCAGCTCAGGTCGGACAGGGGTCAATCAGCCCCAGCATTTT.

The V and J genes are TRBV25-1 and TRBJ1-2; 7 nucleotides agree with TRBD1. This CDR3 contains 14 residues. J gave up 4 bases and V 7 bases, and 9 bases lay outside the gene matches. Per the germline V gene, CDR1 is MGHDK and CDR2 is SYGVNS. The CDR3 bases are TGTGCCAGCACATACCGGGACAGCCCCTATGGCTACACCTTC. It translates to CASTYRDSPYGYTF.

This chain uses TRBV7-9 with TRBJ1-5; D unresolved. Germline V lookup: CDR1 SEHNR, CDR2 FQNEAQ (reference sequence). V dropped 5 bases and J dropped 7 bases, with 12 bases sitting between them. The CDR3 has 13 residues. The CDR3 nucleotides are TGTGCCAGCAGCCTCGCCCCGGGCCAGCCCCAGCATTTT. This encodes CASSLAPGQPQHF.

The V gene is TRBV9, the J gene TRBJ1-6; 8 bases match TRBD1. Trimming cost V 4 bases and J 0 bases; bases outside gene matches: 6. The CDR3 runs to 17 residues. CDR1 SGDLS and CDR2 YYNGEE come from the germline V gene. The CDR3 is CASSQTGASSYNSPLHF. For the CDR3, the DNA is TGTGCCAGCAGCCAGACAGGGGCGAGCTCCTATAATTCACCCCTCCACTTT.

V is TRBV10-3 and J is TRBJ1-1; no definite D call. The V gene's germline CDR1 is ENHRY and CDR2 SYGVKD. The CDR3 consists of 14 residues. V lost 6 bases and J lost 0, with 11 bases in between. CDR3 residues: CAISAQALNTEAFF. The CDR3 nucleotides are TGTGCCATCAGCGCACAAGCTTTGAACACTGAAGCTTTCTTT.

The chain recombines TRBV11-3 with TRBJ2-7; TRBD2 is a possible D gene (5 bases). The CDR3 length is 17 residues. Germline lookup yields CDR1 SGHNT and CDR2 YENEEA. Trimming cost V 1 base and J 4 bases, with 20 bases left between them. The CDR3 DNA reads TGTGCCAGCAGCTTAGGAGTATCTGGGAGCCCTACTTACGAGCAGTACTTC. Amino acids: CASSLGVSGSPTYEQYF. Together with reference TRBV11-3 and TRBJ2-7, the CDR3 gives the full variable domain: EAGVVQSPRYKIIEKKQPVAFWCNPISGHNTLYWYLQNLGQGPELLIRYENEEAVDDSQLPKDRFSAERLKGVDSTLKIQPAELGDSAVYLCASSLGVSGSPTYEQYFGPGTRLTVT.

In this sample, this clone turned up once. The chain recombines TRBV5-1 with TRBJ2-5; no definite D call. Germline V gene sequence: CDR1 SGHRS, CDR2 YFSETQ. V lost 0 bases to trimming and J lost 0 bases, with 6 bases between them. The CDR3 contains 14 residues. CDR3 coding DNA: TGCGCCAGCAGCTTGGTATGGGACCAAGAGACCCAGTACTTC. Protein product: CASSLVWDQETQYF.